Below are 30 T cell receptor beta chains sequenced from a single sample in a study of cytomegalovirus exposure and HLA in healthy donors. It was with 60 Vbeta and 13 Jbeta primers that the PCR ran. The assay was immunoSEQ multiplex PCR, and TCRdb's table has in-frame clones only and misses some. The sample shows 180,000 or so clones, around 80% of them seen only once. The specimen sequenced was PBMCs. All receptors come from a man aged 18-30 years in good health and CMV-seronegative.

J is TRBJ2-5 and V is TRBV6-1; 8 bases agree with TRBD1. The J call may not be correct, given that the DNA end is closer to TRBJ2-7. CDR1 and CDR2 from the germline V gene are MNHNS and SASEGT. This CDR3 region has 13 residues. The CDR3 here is CASSPGQVVEQYF. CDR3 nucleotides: TGTGCCAGCAGCCCGGGACAGGTGGTCGAGCAGTACTTC.

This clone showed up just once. CDR3 DNA sequence: TGTGCCAGCAGCATCGGACAGTTGGGTGGCTACACCTTC. Translated, it gives CASSIGQLGGYTF. The rearrangement joins TRBV5-5 to TRBJ1-2; D possibly corresponds to TRBD1 (6 bases). CDR1 and CDR2 (germline): SGHKS, YYEKEE (reference sequence). This CDR3 contains 13 residues. V was pared by 4 bases and J by 7 bases, with 14 bases between.

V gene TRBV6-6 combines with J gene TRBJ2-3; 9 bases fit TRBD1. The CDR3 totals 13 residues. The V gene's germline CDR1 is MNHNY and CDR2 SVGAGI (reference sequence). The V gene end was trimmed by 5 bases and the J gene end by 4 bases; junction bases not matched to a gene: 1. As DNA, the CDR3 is TGTGCCAGCAGTAGGACAGGGGCAGATACGCAGTATTTT. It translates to CASSRTGADTQYF.

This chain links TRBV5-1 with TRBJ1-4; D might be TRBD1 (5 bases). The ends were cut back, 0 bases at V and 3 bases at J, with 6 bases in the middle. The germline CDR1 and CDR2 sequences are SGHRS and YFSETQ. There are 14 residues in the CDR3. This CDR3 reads CASSLGQSNEKLFF. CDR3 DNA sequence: TGCGCCAGCAGCTTGGGACAGTCTAATGAAAAACTGTTTTTT.

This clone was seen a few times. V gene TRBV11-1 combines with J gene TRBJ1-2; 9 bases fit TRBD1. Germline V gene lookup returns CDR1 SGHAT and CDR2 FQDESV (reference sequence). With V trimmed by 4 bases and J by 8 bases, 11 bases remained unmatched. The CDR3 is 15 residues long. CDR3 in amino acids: CASSSGETGGGGYTF. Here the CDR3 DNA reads TGTGCCAGCAGCTCCGGGGAGACAGGGGGAGGAGGCTACACCTTC.

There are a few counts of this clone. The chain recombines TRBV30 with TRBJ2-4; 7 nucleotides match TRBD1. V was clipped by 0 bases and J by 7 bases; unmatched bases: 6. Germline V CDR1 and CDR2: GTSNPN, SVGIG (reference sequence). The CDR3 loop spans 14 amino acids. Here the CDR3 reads CAWSVNLQGNIQYF. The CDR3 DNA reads TGTGCCTGGAGTGTTAACCTACAGGGGAACATTCAGTACTTC.

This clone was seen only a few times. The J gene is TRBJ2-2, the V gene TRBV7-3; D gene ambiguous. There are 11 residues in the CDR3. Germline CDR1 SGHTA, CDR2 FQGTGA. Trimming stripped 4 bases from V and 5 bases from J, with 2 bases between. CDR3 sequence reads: CASSSTGELFF. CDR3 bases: TGTGCCAGCAGCTCAACCGGGGAGCTGTTTTTT.

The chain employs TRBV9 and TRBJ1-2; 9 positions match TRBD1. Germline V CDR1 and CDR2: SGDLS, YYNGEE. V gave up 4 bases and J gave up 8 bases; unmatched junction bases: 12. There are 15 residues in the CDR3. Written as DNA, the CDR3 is TGTGCCAGCAGCCCACACACAGGGGGCCCCCTAGGCTACACCTTC. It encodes CASSPHTGGPLGYTF.

The CDR3 DNA is TGCGCCAGCAGCTTGGGCAGTAAAAACATTCAGTACTTC. It encodes CASSLGSKNIQYF. The chain carries TRBV5-1 and TRBJ2-4; D is uncertain. The V and J ends lost 0 bases and 4 bases respectively, with 5 bases between them. CDR1 is SGHRS, CDR2 YFSETQ, per germline. The CDR3 consists of 13 residues.

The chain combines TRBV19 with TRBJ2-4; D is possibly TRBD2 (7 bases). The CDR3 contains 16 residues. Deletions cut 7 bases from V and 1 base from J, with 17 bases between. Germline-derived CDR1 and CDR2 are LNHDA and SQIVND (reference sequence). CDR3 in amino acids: CASIGRGRGAKNIQYF. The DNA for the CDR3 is TGTGCCAGTATCGGTCGGGGGCGGGGGGCCAAAAACATTCAGTACTTC.

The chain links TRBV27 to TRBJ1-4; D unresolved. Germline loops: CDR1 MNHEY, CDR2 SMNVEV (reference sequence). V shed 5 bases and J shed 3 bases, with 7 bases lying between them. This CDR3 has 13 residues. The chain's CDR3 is CASSVSANEKLFF. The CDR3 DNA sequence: TGTGCCAGCAGTGTCTCGGCTAATGAAAAACTGTTTTTT. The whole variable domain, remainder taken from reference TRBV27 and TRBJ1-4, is EAQVTQNPRYLITVTGKKLTVTCSQNMNHEYMSWYRQDPGLGLRQIYYSMNVEVTDKGDVPEGYKVSRKEKRNFPLILESPSPNQTSLYFCASSVSANEKLFFGSGTQLSVL.

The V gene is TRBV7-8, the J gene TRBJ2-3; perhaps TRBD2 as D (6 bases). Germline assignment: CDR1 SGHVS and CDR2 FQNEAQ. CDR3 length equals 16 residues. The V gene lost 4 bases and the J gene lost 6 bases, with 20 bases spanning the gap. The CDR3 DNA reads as TGTGCCAGCAGCTCGACGGGCTTCGGGGGAGGTGATACGCAGTATTTT. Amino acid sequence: CASSSTGFGGGDTQYF.

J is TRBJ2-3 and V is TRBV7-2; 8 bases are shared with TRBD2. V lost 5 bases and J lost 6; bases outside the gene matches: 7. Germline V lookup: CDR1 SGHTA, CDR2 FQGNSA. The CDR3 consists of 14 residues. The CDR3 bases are TGTGCCAGCAGCCACGGACTAGCTCGGGATACGCAGTATTTT. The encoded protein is CASSHGLARDTQYF.

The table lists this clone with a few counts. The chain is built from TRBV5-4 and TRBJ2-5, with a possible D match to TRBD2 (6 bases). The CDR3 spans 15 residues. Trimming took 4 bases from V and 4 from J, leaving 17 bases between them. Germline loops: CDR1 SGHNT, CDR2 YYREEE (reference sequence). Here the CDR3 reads CASSPRDGLTETQYF. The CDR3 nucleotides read TGTGCCAGCAGCCCGCGGGACGGGCTCACAGAGACCCAGTACTTC.

CDR3 region: CASSVGPEGAAFF. DNA for the CDR3: TGTGCCAGCAGCGTAGGCCCGGAGGGGGCAGCTTTCTTT. The rearrangement links TRBV9 to TRBJ1-1, with 7 positions matching TRBD1. V lost 0 bases, J lost 10 bases, and 6 bases stayed unmatched. Germline assignment: CDR1 SGDLS and CDR2 YYNGEE. The length of the CDR3 is 13 residues.

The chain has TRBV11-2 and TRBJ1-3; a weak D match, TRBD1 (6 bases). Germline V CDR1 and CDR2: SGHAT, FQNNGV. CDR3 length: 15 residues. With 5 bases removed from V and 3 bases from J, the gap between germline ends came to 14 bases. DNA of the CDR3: TGTGCCAGCAGCCTCCTAGGGGGTTTTGGAAACACCATATATTTT. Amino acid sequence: CASSLLGGFGNTIYF.

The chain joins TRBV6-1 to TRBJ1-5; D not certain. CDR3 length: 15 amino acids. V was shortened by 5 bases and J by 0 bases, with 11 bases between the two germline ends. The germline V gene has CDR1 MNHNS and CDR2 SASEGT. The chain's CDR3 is CASSPVQFSNQPQHF. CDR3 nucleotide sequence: TGTGCCAGCAGTCCCGTCCAGTTTAGCAATCAGCCCCAGCATTTT.

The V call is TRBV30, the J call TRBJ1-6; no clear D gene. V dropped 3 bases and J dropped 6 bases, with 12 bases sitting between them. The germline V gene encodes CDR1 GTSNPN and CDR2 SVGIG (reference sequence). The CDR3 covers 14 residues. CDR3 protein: CAWRRESVNSPLHF. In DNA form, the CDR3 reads TGTGCCTGGAGACGTGAGTCGGTTAATTCACCCCTCCACTTT. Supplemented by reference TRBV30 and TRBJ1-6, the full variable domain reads SQTIHQWPATLVQPVGSPLSLECTVEGTSNPNLYWYRQAAGRGLQLLFYSVGIGQISSEVPQNLSASRPQDRQFILSSKKLLLSDSGFYLCAWRRESVNSPLHFGNGTRLTVT.

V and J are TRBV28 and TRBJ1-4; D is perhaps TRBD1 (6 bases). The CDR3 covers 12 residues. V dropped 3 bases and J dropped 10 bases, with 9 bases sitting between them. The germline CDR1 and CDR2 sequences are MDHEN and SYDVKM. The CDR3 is CASSLPGAKLFF. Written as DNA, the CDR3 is TGTGCCAGCAGTTTGCCAGGGGCAAAACTGTTTTTT.

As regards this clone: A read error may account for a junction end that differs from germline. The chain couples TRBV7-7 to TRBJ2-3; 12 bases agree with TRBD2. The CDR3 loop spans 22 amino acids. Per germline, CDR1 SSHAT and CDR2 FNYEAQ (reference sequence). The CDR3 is CASSSRGHQLTSGRLSTDTQYF. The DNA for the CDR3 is TGTGCTAGCAGCTCGAGGGGACACCAGTTGACTAGCGGGAGATTGAGCACAGATACGCAGTATTTT.

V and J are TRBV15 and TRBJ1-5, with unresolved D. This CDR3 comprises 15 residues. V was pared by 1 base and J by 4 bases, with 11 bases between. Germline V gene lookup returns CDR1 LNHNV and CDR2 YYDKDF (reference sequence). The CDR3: CATSRGRAGNQPQHF. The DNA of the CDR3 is TGTGCCACCAGCAGAGGGAGGGCAGGTAATCAGCCCCAGCATTTT. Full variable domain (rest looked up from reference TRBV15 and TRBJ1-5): DAMVIQNPRYQVTQFGKPVTLSCSQTLNHNVMYWYQQKSSQAPKLLFHYYDKDFNNEADTPDNFQSRRPNTSFCFLDIRSPGLGDTAMYLCATSRGRAGNQPQHFGDGTRLSIL.

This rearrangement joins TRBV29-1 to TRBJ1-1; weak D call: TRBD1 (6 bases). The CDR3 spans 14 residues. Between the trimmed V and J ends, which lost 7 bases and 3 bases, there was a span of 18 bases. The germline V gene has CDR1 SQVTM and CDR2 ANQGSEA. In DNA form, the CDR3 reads TGCAGCGGTCACCCCAGGGGTCGGGACACTGAAGCTTTCTTT. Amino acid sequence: CSGHPRGRDTEAFF.

This CDR3 reads CASRYQRDYRNQPQHF. The CDR3 region has the DNA TGTGCCAGTAGGTACCAAAGGGACTATCGGAATCAGCCCCAGCATTTT. The chain has TRBV19 and TRBJ1-5; the D gene is possibly TRBD1 (5 bases). V was trimmed by 6 bases and J by 4 bases, leaving 19 bases between them. The CDR3 is 16 residues long. Germline CDR1 is LNHDA and CDR2 is SQIVND (reference sequence).

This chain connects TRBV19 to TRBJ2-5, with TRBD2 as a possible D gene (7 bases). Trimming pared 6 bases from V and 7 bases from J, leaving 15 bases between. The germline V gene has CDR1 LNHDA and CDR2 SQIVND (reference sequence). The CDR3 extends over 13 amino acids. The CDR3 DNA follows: TGTGCCAGTAGATCCCCTAGGGGGGGGACCCAGTACTTC. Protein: CASRSPRGGTQYF.

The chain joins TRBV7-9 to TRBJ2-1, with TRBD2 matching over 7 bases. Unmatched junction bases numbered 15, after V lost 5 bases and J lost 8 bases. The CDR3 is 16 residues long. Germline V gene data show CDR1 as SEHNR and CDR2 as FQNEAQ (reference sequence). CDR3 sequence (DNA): TGTGCCAGCAGCCCGACAACTAGCGCCCCGAGGGATGAGCAGTTCTTC. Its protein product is CASSPTTSAPRDEQFF.

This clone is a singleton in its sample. The CDR3 region is CASRHGNQPQHF. The CDR3, as DNA: TGTGCTTCCCGACACGGCAATCAGCCCCAGCATTTT. This chain links TRBV6-6 with TRBJ1-5; D uncertain. Germline CDR1 reads MNHNY; CDR2 reads SVGAGI (reference sequence). The CDR3 covers 12 residues.

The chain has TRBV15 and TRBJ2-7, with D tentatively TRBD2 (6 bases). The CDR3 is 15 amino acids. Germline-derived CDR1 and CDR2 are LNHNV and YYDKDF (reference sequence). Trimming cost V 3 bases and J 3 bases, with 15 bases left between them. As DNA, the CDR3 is TGTGCCACCAGCAGGGAGGGGCAGGGATTCTACGAGCAGTACTTC. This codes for CATSREGQGFYEQYF.

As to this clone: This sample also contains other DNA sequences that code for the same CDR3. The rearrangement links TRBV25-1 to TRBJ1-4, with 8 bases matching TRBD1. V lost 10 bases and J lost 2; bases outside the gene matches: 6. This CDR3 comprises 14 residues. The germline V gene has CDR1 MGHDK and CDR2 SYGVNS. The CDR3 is CATTGVSTNEKLFF. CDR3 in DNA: TGTGCCACGACAGGGGTATCGACTAATGAAAAACTGTTTTTT.

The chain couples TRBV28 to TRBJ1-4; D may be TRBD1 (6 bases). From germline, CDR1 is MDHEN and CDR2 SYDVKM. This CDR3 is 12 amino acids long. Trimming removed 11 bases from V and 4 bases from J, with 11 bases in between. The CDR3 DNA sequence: TGTGCCGCAGGGGCCCTTAATGAAAAACTGTTTTTT. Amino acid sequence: CAAGALNEKLFF.

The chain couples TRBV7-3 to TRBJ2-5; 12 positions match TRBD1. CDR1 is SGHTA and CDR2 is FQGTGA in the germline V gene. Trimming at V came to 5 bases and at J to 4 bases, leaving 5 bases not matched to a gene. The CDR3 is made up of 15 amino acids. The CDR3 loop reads CASSPGTGGGETQYF. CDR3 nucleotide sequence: TGTGCCAGCAGCCCTGGGACAGGGGGCGGAGAGACCCAGTACTTC.